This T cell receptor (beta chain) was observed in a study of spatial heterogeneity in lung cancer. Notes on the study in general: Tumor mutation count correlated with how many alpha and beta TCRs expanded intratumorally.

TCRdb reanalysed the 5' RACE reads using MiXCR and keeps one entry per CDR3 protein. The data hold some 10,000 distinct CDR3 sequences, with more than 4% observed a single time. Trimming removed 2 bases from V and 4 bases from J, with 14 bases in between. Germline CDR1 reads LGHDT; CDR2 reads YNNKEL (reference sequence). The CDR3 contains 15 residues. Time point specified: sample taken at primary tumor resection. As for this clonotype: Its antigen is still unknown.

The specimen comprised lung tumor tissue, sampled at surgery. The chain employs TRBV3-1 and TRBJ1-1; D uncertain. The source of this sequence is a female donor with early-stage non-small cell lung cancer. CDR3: CASSQSLRHLTEAFF. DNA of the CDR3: TGTGCCAGCAGCCAAAGTCTGAGACACCTCACTGAAGCTTTCTTT.